Included here is one T cell receptor (beta chain) sequence, with context. The V gene's germline CDR1 is SGHRS and CDR2 YFSETQ. The CDR3 runs to 15 residues. Trimming took 0 bases from V and 5 from J; bases not matched to a gene: 5. Patients from Seattle were sampled longitudinally, starting during active infection. These data are taken from a study of blood T cell repertoires in COVID-19. Study-wide context: Acute and convalescent COVID-19 specimens originated in the United States, Italy and Spain. T cells, B-cell-depleted T cells, or PBMCs provided the cDNA or gDNA that served as material.

Per the authors' pipeline: For nucleated cells, counts were estimated from reference gene primer amplification. Repertoires were generated with immunoSEQ multiplex PCR, while TCRdb's copy carries only in-frame clones and drops some. That table is the source of V, J and clone size, and D and trimming were worked out from the DNA. The data show about 210,000 clones, less than 85% seen once. Sequenced sample: peripheral blood. The rearrangement joins TRBV5-1 to TRBJ2-5, with 9 bases identical to TRBD1. This receptor was taken from an elderly woman with COVID-19, enrolled during active disease. In DNA form, the CDR3 reads TGCGCCAGCAGCTTGGTAGGACAGGGGTATGAGACCCAGTACTTC. Translated: CASSLVGQGYETQYF.